This T cell receptor (beta chain) is from a study of blood T cell repertoires in COVID-19. In the authors' methods: Researchers report that nucleated cell counts were estimated from reference gene primer amplification. Assay: immunoSEQ multiplex PCR; the TCRdb copy retains only in-frame clones and omits some. V and J calls plus clone size are reproduced from that table; the DNA served to infer D and trimming. The sample yields approximately 100,000 clones, around nine tenths seen once. Germline V CDR1 and CDR2: SGHRS, YFSETQ. V lost 3 bases and J lost 4, with 13 bases in between. The CDR3 extends over 14 amino acids.

The genes are TRBV5-1 and TRBJ1-2, with D possibly matching TRBD1 (6 bases). The sequencing input was peripheral blood. The sequence was obtained from a man in his 70s with acute or convalescent COVID-19. CDR3 protein: CASSSDRSSYGYTF. CDR3 sequence (DNA): TGCGCCAGCAGCTCCGACAGGTCTTCCTATGGCTACACCTTC.